Each of the 17 T cell receptor beta chains below was sequenced from the same sample in a study of T cells of healthy individuals. TCRdb itself ran the 5' RACE reads through MiXCR, one entry per CDR3 protein. Among 55,000 to 65,000 distinct CDR3 sequences, 15% to 20% were seen once, and the ten largest hold about 4.3%. Receptor source: a human donor in good health.

This clonotype was recorded many times. The gene calls are TRBV28 and TRBJ2-5; D is perhaps TRBD1 (7 bases). Trimming removed 6 bases at V and 5 bases at J, with 16 bases between. Germline lookup yields CDR1 MDHEN and CDR2 SYDVKM. The CDR3 consists of 14 residues. The DNA of the CDR3 is TGTGCCAGCAGCAACAGGGGTCGGGAGGAGACCCAGTACTTC. Its translation: CASSNRGREETQYF.

This clonotype was seen only a few times. V usage is TRBV10-3 and J usage is TRBJ2-1; perhaps TRBD2 as D (6 bases). This CDR3 region has 15 residues. Germline V gene sequence: CDR1 ENHRY, CDR2 SYGVKD. Trimming removed 4 bases from V and 3 bases from J, with 13 bases in between. The CDR3 bases are TGTGCCATCAGTGCGACGGGGGACCTCTACAATGAGCAGTTCTTC. Amino acids: CAISATGDLYNEQFF.

This clonotype was counted many times. V gene TRBV27 combines with J gene TRBJ2-1, with 9 positions matching TRBD1. Germline CDR1 MNHEY, CDR2 SMNVEV (reference sequence). This CDR3 is 20 amino acids long. V lost 5 bases, J lost 3 bases, and 20 bases stayed unmatched. The CDR3 loop is CASSRRPGQGKESFYNEQFF. CDR3 sequence (DNA): TGTGCCAGCAGTCGCCGGCCGGGACAGGGTAAGGAGAGCTTCTACAATGAGCAGTTCTTC.

The sample holds many counts of this clonotype. The rearrangement uses TRBV6-2 or TRBV6-3 and TRBJ2-1, with TRBD2 matching 11 bases. Germline-derived CDR1 and CDR2 are MNHEY and SVGEGT. Germline trimming cut 9 bases from V and 7 bases from J; bases unmatched to any gene: 5. There are 13 residues in the CDR3. The CDR3 reads CASLAGGHNEQFF. For the CDR3, the DNA is TGTGCCAGTCTAGCGGGAGGTCATAATGAGCAGTTCTTC.

This clonotype was recorded many times. The rearrangement uses TRBV27 and TRBJ2-7; a possible D gene is TRBD1 (5 bases). The germline CDR1 and CDR2 sequences are MNHEY and SMNVEV (reference sequence). V was shortened by 3 bases and J by 5 bases, with 11 bases between the two germline ends. The CDR3 covers 13 residues. The CDR3 here is CASSFLGAHEQYF. The CDR3 region has the DNA TGTGCCAGCAGTTTTTTAGGGGCCCACGAGCAGTACTTC.

V is TRBV25-1 and J is TRBJ1-1; no reliable D call. The CDR3 is made up of 16 amino acids. CDR1 is MGHDK, CDR2 SYGVNS, per germline. Trimming shortened V by 4 bases and J by 6 bases, and 21 bases separated the two germline ends. The CDR3 is CASSVVGGPSGAEAFF. The CDR3 DNA sequence: TGTGCCAGCAGTGTTGTGGGCGGTCCCTCGGGCGCTGAAGCTTTCTTT.

This clonotype was counted a few times. This sequence joins TRBV10-3 and TRBJ2-3; no reliable D call. The germline CDR1 and CDR2 sequences are ENHRY and SYGVKD. The CDR3 runs 14 residues. V was pared by 3 bases and J by 1 base, with 8 bases between. The CDR3 loop reads CAISDGRGTDTQYF. Here the CDR3 DNA reads TGTGCCATCAGTGACGGCCGGGGCACAGATACGCAGTATTTT.

The sample holds a few counts of this clonotype. The chain is built from TRBV3-1 and TRBJ1-1; D remains unclear. There are 14 residues in the CDR3. The V gene lost 4 bases and the J gene lost 11 bases, with 20 bases spanning the gap. Germline loops: CDR1 LGHDT, CDR2 YNNKEL (reference sequence). In nucleotides, the CDR3 is TGTGCCAGCAGCCCGCACGACTCCGACGCCCGGGCTTTCTTT. This encodes CASSPHDSDARAFF.

V and J are TRBV18 and TRBJ2-2; D is undetermined. Trimming removed 4 bases from V and 8 bases from J, with 5 bases in between. Germline lookup yields CDR1 KGHSH and CDR2 LQKENI. CDR3 length: 11 amino acids. CDR3 DNA sequence: TGTGCCAGCTCACTCATTGGGGAGCTGTTTTTT. It is translated as CASSLIGELFF.

This clonotype appeared a few times. Written as DNA, the CDR3 is TGCAGTGCTAGGTCGGTAGCGGGACGGGGGGAGACCCAGTACTTC. The encoded protein is CSARSVAGRGETQYF. J is TRBJ2-5 and V is TRBV20-1; 8 nucleotides line up with TRBD2. The CDR3 totals 15 residues. From germline, CDR1 is DFQATT and CDR2 SNEGSKA (reference sequence). J lost 5 bases, V lost 3 bases, and 11 bases had no gene match.

V usage is TRBV6-6 and J usage is TRBJ2-3; 8 bases fit TRBD1. Trimming took 6 bases from V and 4 from J; bases not matched to a gene: 12. This CDR3 spans 16 amino acids. Germline CDR1 MNHNY, CDR2 SVGAGI (reference sequence). CDR3: CASSNPTGEMADTQYF. CDR3 nucleotides: TGTGCCAGCAGCAACCCGACAGGGGAAATGGCAGATACGCAGTATTTT.

This clonotype was picked up many times. This chain links TRBV20-1 with TRBJ2-7; TRBD1 matches at 8 bases. The CDR3 length is 14 residues. Trimming cost V 6 bases and J 4 bases; bases outside gene matches: 11. CDR1 and CDR2 from the germline V gene are DFQATT and SNEGSKA (reference sequence). The CDR3 DNA follows: TGCAGTGCCCGAGGACAGGGAAGGTTATACGAGCAGTACTTC. Amino acids: CSARGQGRLYEQYF.

The chain couples TRBV2 to TRBJ2-3; possible D gene TRBD1, 6 bases. The length of the CDR3 is 15 residues. Germline V gene sequence: CDR1 SNHLY, CDR2 FYNNEI. Trimming took off 8 bases at V and 0 bases at J, with 15 bases between the two ends. CDR3 nucleotide sequence: TGTGCCAGCCGGGAAGGGACACGTAGCACAGATACGCAGTATTTT. Residues: CASREGTRSTDTQYF.

This clonotype was found many times. This chain uses TRBV7-3 with TRBJ2-3; no clear D gene. Trimming removed 6 bases from V and 2 bases from J, with 3 bases in between. The CDR3 covers 11 residues. Germline V gene sequence: CDR1 SGHTA, CDR2 FQGTGA. The CDR3 is CASRPTDTQYF. DNA of the CDR3: TGTGCCAGCAGACCCACAGATACGCAGTATTTT.

This clonotype came up many times. The CDR3: CASSYSEFSAGLYGYTF. The CDR3 DNA sequence: TGTGCCAGCAGTTACTCCGAATTCAGCGCAGGACTCTATGGCTACACCTTC. This chain joins TRBV6-5 and TRBJ1-2; D remains unclear. V shed 0 bases and J shed 4 bases, with 18 bases lying between them. There are 17 residues in the CDR3. Germline V gives CDR1 MNHEY, CDR2 SVGAGI.

At least ten counts were recorded for this clonotype. At one boundary the junction diverges from the germline segment, which might be a read error. V and J are TRBV7-7 and TRBJ2-2; D perhaps matches TRBD1 (6 bases). CDR3 size: 15 residues. CDR1 is SSHAT, CDR2 FNYEAQ, per germline (reference sequence). This CDR3 reads CASSLAPDSTGELFF. The DNA of the CDR3 is TGTGCTAGCAGCTTAGCGCCGGACAGCACCGGGGAGCTGTTTTTT.

The chain has TRBV5-6 and TRBJ2-1; the match to TRBD2 covers 9 bases. Trimming took 0 bases from V and 8 from J; bases not matched to a gene: 9. The length of the CDR3 is 16 residues. CDR1 is SGHDT, CDR2 YYEEEE, per germline. The CDR3 bases are TGTGCCAGCAGCTTGGGGGTAGCGGGGGCCCGGGATGAGCAGTTCTTC. It specifies CASSLGVAGARDEQFF.